This TCR beta chain originates from a study of blood T cell repertoires in COVID-19. About the research overall: In each case, the material was cDNA or gDNA derived from T cells, B-cell-depleted T cells, or PBMCs.

In the original processing: Researchers report that nucleated cell counts were estimated from reference gene primer amplification. This table comes from immunoSEQ multiplex PCR, and its TCRdb copy is limited to in-frame clones, with some not included. Clone size and the V and J calls come from that table; the DNA yielded D and trimming. The sample holds roughly 290,000 clones, about 90% seen once. CDR1 and CDR2 (germline): LNHDA, SQIVND (reference sequence). V was trimmed by 1 base and J by 6 bases, leaving 12 bases between them. CDR3 length equals 14 residues. Participants were aged about 18 to 90 years, lived in over 20 US areas, and enrolled virtually.

This receptor was taken from a woman aged 18-29 years with acute COVID-19. The specimen was PBMCs or T cells enriched from blood (not recorded which). This rearrangement joins TRBV19 to TRBJ1-2; D uncertain. This CDR3 reads CASSIGGRYHGYTF. The CDR3 nucleotides read TGTGCCAGTAGTATAGGAGGCAGATACCATGGCTACACCTTC.